The text below deals with one TCR beta chain. This specimen comes from a study of glioma-infiltrating T cells after dendritic cell vaccination. Study details: Treatment, given 2003 to 2012, was autologous tumor lysate-pulsed dendritic cell vaccination. Three intradermal dendritic cell vaccine injections were given every two weeks. The vaccine used monocyte-derived dendritic cells pulsed overnight with autologous tumor lysate.

The CDR3 is 18 residues long. Trimming removed 4 bases from V and 4 bases from J, with 26 bases in between. The germline V gene encodes CDR1 SGHVS and CDR2 FNYEAQ. Blood PBMC samples: pre-vaccination, two weeks post third vaccination, and at tumor progression. Sequencing was performed with immunoSEQ multiplex PCR; in TCRdb, only in-frame clones are kept and a portion is missing. This table holds about 92,000 clones, 86% found once. The genes are TRBV7-6 and TRBJ2-7; possibly TRBD1 for D (7 bases). This TCR was sampled from a human donor with glioblastoma. The sequencing used blood, collected before dendritic cell vaccination. As DNA, the CDR3 is TGTGCCAGCAGCTCCGGTGGGGTCTGGCAGGGGGGCCAATACGAGCAGTACTTC. Amino acid sequence: CASSSGGVWQGGQYEQYF.